Listed below are T cell receptor beta chains from one sample, sequenced in a study of TIL therapy for anti-PD-1-resistant metastatic lung cancer. Only in-frame clones appear in the TCRdb table, and some are missing; sequencing was by immunoSEQ multiplex PCR. The sample consists of approximately 27,000 clones, over 55% of them appearing once. Sequences were derived from tumor tissue, sampled at baseline. The receptors come from a person aged 30 to 80 with non-small cell lung cancer. Both conserved end residues are part of each CDR3.

>TRBV4-1
CASSQGLTSGGAVDTQYF
>TRBV25-1
CASSRWDEQYF
>TRBV10-1
CATHGTGFSETQYF
>TRBV4-1
CASSQDALRGSYTF
>TRBV9
CASSLPSVRGSQVNTQYF
>TRBV30
CAWRVAASTDTQYF
>TRBV10-3
CATLGLAGPEGDF
>TRBV14
CASSHPPPYEQYF
>TRBV11-2
CASSLVARGRSREQYF
>TRBV5-1
CASSPAALPMYTGELFF